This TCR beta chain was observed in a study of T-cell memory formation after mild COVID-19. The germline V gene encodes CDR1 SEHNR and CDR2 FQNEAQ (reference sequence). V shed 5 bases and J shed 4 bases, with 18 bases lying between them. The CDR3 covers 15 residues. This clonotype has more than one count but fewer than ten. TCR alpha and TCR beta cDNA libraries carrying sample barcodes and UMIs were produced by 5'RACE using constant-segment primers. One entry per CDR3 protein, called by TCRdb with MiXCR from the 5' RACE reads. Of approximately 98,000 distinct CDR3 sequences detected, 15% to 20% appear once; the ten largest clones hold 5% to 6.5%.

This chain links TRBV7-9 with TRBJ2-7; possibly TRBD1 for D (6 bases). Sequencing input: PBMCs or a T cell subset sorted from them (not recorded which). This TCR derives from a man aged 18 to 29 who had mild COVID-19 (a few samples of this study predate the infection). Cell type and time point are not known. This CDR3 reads CASSLEGTRSYEQYF. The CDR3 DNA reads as TGTGCCAGCAGCCTAGAGGGGACACGATCTTACGAGCAGTACTTC.